A selection of T cell receptor beta chains follows, all from one sample in a study of a mutant IDH1 vaccine in newly diagnosed glioma. The repertoire was sequenced with immunoSEQ multiplex PCR; TCRdb's copy has only in-frame clones and lacks some. The table shows tens of thousands of clones, with around 80% occurring only once. The source material was PBMCs, sampled from a glioma patient treated with radiotherapy, temozolomide or both. The source of these receptors is a man aged 18-30 years with glioma. The CDR3 runs from the conserved cysteine through the conserved F or W. D genes are given only for firm matches. Clone size is not always given. Where it is, it says once, few, many or a class for expanded clones.

j_call clone_size d_call v_call cdr3_aa cdr3_nt
TRBJ1-1 . . TRBV30 CAWSGTRRTEAFF TGTGCCTGGAGCGGGACACGGAGGACTGAAGCTTTCTTT
TRBJ1-5 . . TRBV29-1 CSVGGGGAPQHF TGCAGCGTTGGAGGTGGTGGGGCGCCCCAGCATTTT
TRBJ1-2 . . TRBV5-1 CASSLVGGQTNYGYTF TGCGCCAGCAGCTTGGTTGGTGGCCAGACTAACTATGGCTACACCTTC
TRBJ1-2 . . TRBV6-4 CASSDSMGHYGYTF TGTGCCAGCAGTGACTCAATGGGACACTATGGCTACACCTTC
TRBJ1-1 . . TRBV29-1 CSVQGGGMNTEAFF TGCAGCGTCCAAGGGGGAGGGATGAACACTGAAGCTTTCTTT
TRBJ2-7 once TRBD1 TRBV5-6 CASSFTRTGGALYEQYF TGTGCCAGCAGCTTTACCAGGACAGGGGGCGCCCTTTACGAGCAGTACTTC
TRBJ1-2 few . TRBV6-1 CASSDVLGGYTF TGTGCCAGCAGTGACGTGTTGGGCGGCTACACCTTC
TRBJ1-3 . . TRBV6-6 CASSYSAREGGNTIYF TGTGCCAGCAGTTACTCGGCCAGGGAAGGCGGAAACACCATATATTTT
TRBJ2-7 . . TRBV19 CASSTLALIYEQYF TGTGCCAGTAGTACCCTAGCCCTGATCTACGAGCAGTACTTC
TRBJ1-1 . . TRBV6-6 CASKKGGKPTEAFF TGTGCCAGCAAGAAGGGCGGTAAACCCACTGAAGCTTTCTTT
TRBJ1-5 . . TRBV29-1 CSVKTDSLYQPQHF TGCAGCGTGAAGACGGACAGCCTATATCAGCCCCAGCATTTT
TRBJ1-1 . . TRBV4-2 CASSLSGANTEAFF TGTGCCAGCAGCCTATCGGGGGCGAACACTGAAGCTTTCTTT
TRBJ2-7 . . TRBV6-5 CASSYSKGGPEQYF TGTGCCAGCAGTTACTCGAAGGGGGGACCTGAGCAGTACTTC